The rows below give T cell receptor beta chains drawn from one sample of a study of blood T cell repertoires in COVID-19. Produced via immunoSEQ multiplex PCR; TCRdb's table is partial and in-frame only. The table includes approximately 26,000 clones, roughly 79% detected once. The sequenced sample consisted of peripheral blood. The receptors here all came from a man older than 75 with active or convalescent COVID-19. Both conserved end residues are trimmed from each CDR3. Each record gives: V gene, clone size, CDR3 protein. Clone sizes are given selectively: once, few, many, or a class where the clone is expanded.

>TRBV11-3|.
ASSSLTGPGEQF
>TRBV7-6|.
ASSLGPWDIVSGANVLT
>TRBV6-5|.
ASKKGRDGTGELF
>TRBV5-1|once
ASSLEGENYGYT
>TRBV4-3|.
ASSQDRFGLLYEQY
>TRBV7-8|once
ASSLPGQGGELF
>TRBV7-3|.
ASSPRDRATGELF
>TRBV19|.
ASRKGQNSNQPQH
>TRBV7-9|.
ASSWDRANYGYT
>TRBV3-1/TRBV3-2|.
ASSQREARGHWGSNQPQH
>TRBV28|.
ASSLWGQDDYKGYT
>TRBV27|few
ASSFLVTGSGANVLT
>TRBV6-5|.
ASSPGYQETQY
>TRBV6-2/TRBV6-3|.
ASSWSGRAYQETQY
>TRBV10-3|.
ATSHRGQNTGELF
>TRBV15|.
ATSRTGANEKLF
>TRBV6-5|few
ASSYVPGGYNEQF
>TRBV3-1/TRBV3-2|.
ASSRGGSASYEQY
>TRBV6-5|once
ASSYSMKQPTHEQY
>TRBV19|.
ASSSGTGLGEKLF
>TRBV15|.
ATSPGGSTDTQY
>TRBV20-1|.
SASRVGRGSGNQPQH
>TRBV5-1|.
ASSLAAGNTIY
>TRBV6-2/TRBV6-3|.
ASSYLEQGWDGYT
>TRBV11-2|.
ASSLRPAGFGGNEKLF
>TRBV5-6|.
ASSRRDRGGTGELF
>TRBV9|.
ASSGIQGEDSYNEQF
>TRBV6-5|once
ASSYLSGTGYGYT
>TRBV5-1|.
ASSPGTGVSPLH
>TRBV27|.
ASSLTSNYNEQF